This TCR beta chain derives from a study of monozygotic twins with cystic fibrosis. Study-wide background: With roughly 16 PCR cycles, barcoded libraries came from roughly 3 micrograms of fragmented DNA.

Notes on the study in general: Co-twins had the most similar V usage for 13 of 16 pairs, J for 8. Monozygotic CF twins shared more identical nucleotide clonotypes than unrelated patients. Shared CDR3 numbers were not associated with age, concordance or severity.

Method: immunoSEQ multiplex PCR; TCRdb's copy keeps in-frame clones and lacks some. Of approximately 21,000 clones in the sample, around 87% were seen once. Germline V gene lookup returns CDR1 SGHTS and CDR2 YDEGEE. V lost 2 bases to trimming and J lost 2 bases; unmatched junction nucleotides: 2. The CDR3 covers 15 residues. With regard to this clone: No antigen is known for it.

This clonotype originated in a woman in her twenties or thirties with cystic fibrosis. The chain carries TRBV5-8 and TRBJ2-2; 8 bases agree with TRBD1. Sequencing was performed on blood. The CDR3 DNA reads TGTGCCAGCAGCTTCGGACAGGGCAACACCGGGGAGCTGTTTTTT. This encodes CASSFGQGNTGELFF.